This T cell receptor beta chain was sequenced during a study of CD4 T cells in relation to SARS-CoV-2 and coronaviruses (dated by TCRdb to 2020 to 2022). General notes on the study: In the ViraFEST assay, PBMCs were grown with antigen for roughly 10 days, and TCR beta CDR3s were then sequenced to identify antigen-specific clonal expansions. The negative reference condition was either a culture with an HIV-1 Nef peptide pool or a culture with no peptide. HLA restriction was mapped for shared crossreactive spike epitopes using patient-derived lymphoblastoid cell lines. At the level of individual TCR clonotypes, the study evaluated whether memory CD4+ T cells crossreact between the spike proteins of SARS-CoV-2 and those of common cold coronaviruses. The Adaptive Biotechnologies TCR-sequencing kit was used to sequence samples from a few pre-COVID donors and the naive versus memory experiments, whereas other data were Illumina-based. For other donors in the study, expansion assays were sequenced with a different, Illumina-based TCR-beta assay. Study-wide findings and limitations: Since the crossreactivity analysis centred on spike protein, crossreactivity against other viral proteins was not assessed. Pre-pandemic and post-infection samples were not both contributed by any donor, so tracing of the source of pre-existing responses was limited. The study was limited by small numbers of patients and tested TCRs. Memory CD4+ clonotypes crossrecognizing SARS-CoV-2 and at least one common cold coronavirus spike were found in roughly 65% of donors. Compared with monoreactive clones, crossreactive clones had significantly weaker SARS-CoV-2-driven expansion, a result consistent with antigenic imprinting.

The library was obtained by the immunoSEQ multiplex PCR assay. Turning to the authors' computational methods: Preprocessing removed nonproductive sequences and CDR3s not starting with C, not ending with F or W, or shorter than 7 amino acids. Antigen-specific clonotypes were called with the MANAFEST web app on the basis of expansion relative to the reference and to other culture wells. A clone was considered positive if significant expansion relative to the reference culture was observed in 2 of 3 replicate wells at an FDR below 0.05. Positive clones also required significant expansion versus all other tandem wells and an odds ratio above 5. CDR3 homology was measured as pairwise Levenshtein distance, computed with the stringdist R package after trimming three terminal residues from each end. TCRdb stores this immuneACCESS table with in-frame sequences only. Part of the clones is absent; in the studies checked, under half of the shortfall reflects unresolved V genes, and no reason is known for the rest. V and J calls and clone size are those listed in that table; D and trimming were worked out from the DNA. The sample data list fewer than 25,000 clones, and approximately 80% of these were observed just once. Of the sample, around 10% falls within the top ten clones.

CD4+ T cells from unexposed donors were collected before the COVID-19 pandemic (2011-2018). After around eleven days of culture, CD4+ T cells were isolated with the EasySep CD4+ T cell isolation kit. Unexposed donor CD4+ T cells were tested for reactivity to SARS-CoV-2 S and N and four common cold coronavirus spike pools, as cell number allowed. Each well held 1.5 million to 2.5 million PBMCs cultured in IMDM containing around 5% human AB serum and roughly 9.3 IU/ml IL-2. Half of the culture medium was replaced with fresh IL-2-containing medium on days 3 and 7. Each peptide culture condition was generally run in triplicate replicate wells. The leukapheresis product for the unexposed donors was obtained through commercial purchase. Ficoll-Paque PLUS gradient centrifugation was used to isolate PBMCs from leukapheresis product or whole blood. PBMCs were either cryopreserved at -140 degrees C or used fresh in the expansion assay. The QIAamp Micro DNA Kit was used to extract genomic DNA from the CD4+ T cells.

Including cysteine and phenylalanine, the CDR3 has 12 amino acids. The entry retains the CDR3 DNA only, 36 bases that are in frame from base 1. CDR1 and CDR2 (MNHEY, SMNVEV) derive from the germline V gene (reference sequence). Deletion took 2 bases off V and 14 bases off J, with a span of 13 bases between the germline ends. For this clone: What this receptor recognizes is not known. There are no base qualities to consult, and no much larger clone falls within one base.

The source material was CD4+ T cells from PBMCs, cultured in vitro. The receptor's source is a human donor in good health. This receptor chain uses TRBV27 and TRBJ2-1, with the D segment identity uncertain. The CDR3 region: CASSLPPGQEFF. DNA sequence: TGTGCCAGCAGTTTACCTCCGGGCCAGGAGTTCTTC.